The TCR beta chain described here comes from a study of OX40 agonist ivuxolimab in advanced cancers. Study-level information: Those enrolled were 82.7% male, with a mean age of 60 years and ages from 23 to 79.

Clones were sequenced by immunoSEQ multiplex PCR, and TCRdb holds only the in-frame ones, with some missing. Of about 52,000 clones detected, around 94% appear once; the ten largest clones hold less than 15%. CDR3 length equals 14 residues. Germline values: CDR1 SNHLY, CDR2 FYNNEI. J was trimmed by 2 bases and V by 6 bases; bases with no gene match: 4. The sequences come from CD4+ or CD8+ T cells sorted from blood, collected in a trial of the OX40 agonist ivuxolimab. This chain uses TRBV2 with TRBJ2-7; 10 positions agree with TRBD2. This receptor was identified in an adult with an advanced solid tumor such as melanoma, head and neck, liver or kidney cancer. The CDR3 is CASRWTSGTYEQYF. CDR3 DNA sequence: TGTGCCAGCAGGTGGACTAGCGGAACCTACGAGCAGTACTTC.